These 7 T cell receptor beta chains came from one sample sequenced in a study of shared T cell receptors in the human thymus (dated by TCRdb to the early 2020s). Receptor amplification or capture employed the immunoSEQ multiplex PCR assay. The table comes from immuneACCESS by way of TCRdb, which keeps in-frame sequences with V and J called. Part of the clones is missing from these tables; in studies checked, under half for an unresolved V gene and the rest for unknown reasons. This sample has hundreds of thousands of clones in its table, and roughly 90% of those were observed once. Of the sample, roughly 0.0097% is held by the ten largest clones. This same sample was also taken into another study, of human thymus T cells.

The sample was thymocytes. The receptor set was obtained from a boy under three years old with a congenital heart defect. Donor details come from another sample of the same person, matched by shared clones.

The chain couples TRBV30 to TRBJ1-3, with 8 bases that match TRBD1. Germline CDR1 and CDR2: GTSNPN and SVGIG (reference sequence). The CDR3 is 14 residues long. After removal of 1 base from V and 3 bases from J, the junction contained 2 bases not matched to a gene. This CDR3 is CAWSEGQGGNTIYF. As DNA, the CDR3 is TGTGCCTGGAGTGAAGGACAGGGTGGAAACACCATATATTTT. Filled out from reference TRBV30 and TRBJ1-3, the complete variable domain reads SQTIHQWPATLVQPVGSPLSLECTVEGTSNPNLYWYRQAAGRGLQLLFYSVGIGQISSEVPQNLSASRPQDRQFILSSKKLLLSDSGFYLCAWSEGQGGNTIYFGEGSWLTVV.

The rearrangement links TRBV7-8 to TRBJ2-1; a possible D gene is TRBD1 (5 bases). Germline-derived CDR1 and CDR2 are SGHVS and FQNEAQ. This CDR3 spans 14 amino acids. Trimming took 2 bases from V and 4 from J, leaving 9 bases between them. Written as DNA, the CDR3 is TGTGCCAGCAGCTTAAGGGGCAAATACAATGAGCAGTTCTTC. This codes for CASSLRGKYNEQFF.

The genes are TRBV5-4 and TRBJ1-5, with 9 positions matching TRBD1. J gave up 7 bases and V 3 bases, and 14 bases lay outside the gene matches. Germline V lookup: CDR1 SGHNT, CDR2 YYREEE (reference sequence). The CDR3 runs 17 residues. The CDR3 DNA sequence: TGTGCCAGCAGCTATTGGACAGGGGACCCAAAGATGCAGCCCCAGCATTTT. Its protein is CASSYWTGDPKMQPQHF.

The chain carries TRBV15 and TRBJ1-2, with 9 nucleotides matching TRBD1. J gave up 0 bases and V 0 bases, and 8 bases lay outside the gene matches. Germline CDR1 LNHNV, CDR2 YYDKDF (reference sequence). The CDR3 covers 18 residues. The CDR3 DNA is TGTGCCACCAGCAGAGAAACAGGGGGCCACCCTACTAACTATGGCTACACCTTC. This encodes CATSRETGGHPTNYGYTF.

This rearrangement joins TRBV19 to TRBJ2-7; 7 bases are shared with TRBD2. With V trimmed by 5 bases and J by 5 bases, 12 bases remained unmatched. The CDR3 has 15 amino acids. Germline assignment: CDR1 LNHDA and CDR2 SQIVND (reference sequence). The DNA for the CDR3 is TGTGCCAGTAGTTTAGTAGCGGGCCACTACAACGAGCAGTACTTC. Amino acids: CASSLVAGHYNEQYF.

V gene TRBV2 combines with J gene TRBJ2-1; D perhaps matches TRBD1 (5 bases). With 3 bases removed from V and 10 bases from J, the gap between germline ends came to 10 bases. Germline-derived CDR1 and CDR2 are SNHLY and FYNNEI. CDR3 length: 12 amino acids. As DNA, the CDR3 is TGTGCCAGCAGTGAGTTAGGGGTCGAGCAGTTCTTC. Protein product: CASSELGVEQFF.

The J gene is TRBJ2-3, the V gene TRBV19; a weak D match, TRBD1 (5 bases). Germline CDR1 and CDR2: LNHDA and SQIVND (reference sequence). With 3 bases removed from V and 6 bases from J, the gap between germline ends came to 13 bases. The CDR3 extends over 14 amino acids. In nucleotides, the CDR3 is TGTGCCAGTAGTATCGGACACTCCGGGGATACGCAGTATTTT. Protein sequence: CASSIGHSGDTQYF.